The entry that follows covers one T cell receptor (beta chain) sequence. RNA transcripts were the template for amplifying TCR beta CDR3 regions. A first-round RT-PCR of the TCR CDR3 used the HTBI primer set. TCRdb independently ran MiXCR on the multiplex PCR reads; one entry per CDR3 protein. The sample lists 280,000 or so distinct CDR3 sequences, less than 30% occurring once. Any patient presenting with uncontrolled infection, other autoimmune disease, pregnancy or lactation was left out. The entry originates in a study of T cells in Graves' hyperthyroidism and ophthalmopathy. This CDR3 contains 15 residues. Germline values: CDR1 SNHLY, CDR2 FYNNEI. With V trimmed by 8 bases and J by 2 bases, 11 bases remained unmatched.

The material sequenced was blood. The chain employs TRBV2 and TRBJ2-7; 8 nucleotides agree with TRBD2. The source of this sequence is a middle-aged man with Graves' hyperthyroidism that later progressed to Graves' ophthalmopathy. The CDR3 here is CASRASGFGAYEQYF. CDR3 DNA sequence: TGTGCCAGCCGAGCTAGCGGGTTTGGAGCCTACGAGCAGTACTTC.